This T cell receptor (beta chain) comes out of a study of beta chain features in type 1 diabetes. Study results and caveats: Within each of all four CD4+ subsets, Type 1 diabetes patients had TCRB CDR3s that were moderately but significantly shorter.

Expressed TCRB transcripts were sequenced after all isolated RNA was converted to cDNA. Only in-frame clones appear in the TCRdb table, and some are missing; sequencing was by immunoSEQ multiplex PCR. The sample carries about 660,000 clones, roughly 13% recorded once. Points on this clone: As yet, its antigen is unknown.

The sample consisted of naive CD4+ T cells from blood. The source is a man aged 18 to 35 with type 1 diabetes.

The CDR3 reads CASSSDPGLGYGYTF. The CDR3 DNA reads as TGCGCCAGCAGCTCAGATCCGGGACTAGGATATGGCTACACCTTC. V and J are TRBV5-1 and TRBJ1-2; maybe TRBD1 (5 bases). The V and J ends lost 3 bases and 5 bases respectively, with 17 bases between them. Per germline, CDR1 SGHRS and CDR2 YFSETQ. This CDR3 contains 15 residues.